This T cell receptor beta chain was identified during a study of graft-versus-host responses after intestinal transplantation. Study-wide context: All recipients were given anti-thymocyte globulin induction, and tacrolimus and steroids were then administered for three to four years.

A word on this clone: Its antigen is currently unknown.

V lost 0 bases, J lost 5 bases, and 8 bases lay in between. Germline values: CDR1 KGHSY, CDR2 FQNENV. The CDR3 spans 14 residues. Libraries were prepared by immunoSEQ multiplex PCR; TCRdb keeps only in-frame clonotypes and omits some of them. The data hold around 88,000 clones, with more than 85% observed a single time. This clonotype was obtained from a human donor who was the organ donor for an intestinal transplant. Sequencing used unstimulated CD8+ T cells sorted from spleen or lymph node cells, obtained before transplant. J is TRBJ2-1 and V is TRBV16; D is unresolved. In DNA form, the CDR3 reads TGTGCCAGCAGCCAATCGTTGGGGAACAATGAGCAGTTCTTC. This codes for CASSQSLGNNEQFF. The full variable domain, in which reference TRBV16 and TRBJ2-1 provide the parts outside the CDR3, is GEEVAQTPKHLVRGEGQKAKLYCAPIKGHSYVFWYQQVLKNEFKFLISFQNENVFDETGMPKERFSAKCLPNSPCSLEIQATKLEDSAVYFCASSQSLGNNEQFFGPGTRLTVL.